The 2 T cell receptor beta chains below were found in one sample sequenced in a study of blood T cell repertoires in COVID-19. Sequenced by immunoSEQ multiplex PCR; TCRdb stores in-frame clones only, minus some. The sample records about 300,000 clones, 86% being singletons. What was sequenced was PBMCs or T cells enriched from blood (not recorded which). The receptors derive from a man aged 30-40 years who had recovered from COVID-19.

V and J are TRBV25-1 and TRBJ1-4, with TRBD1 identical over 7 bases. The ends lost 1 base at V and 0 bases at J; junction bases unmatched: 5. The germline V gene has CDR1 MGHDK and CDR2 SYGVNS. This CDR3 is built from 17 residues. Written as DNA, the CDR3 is TGTGCCAGCAGTGAATTGGGCAGGGGGTCAACTAATGAAAAACTGTTTTTT. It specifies CASSELGRGSTNEKLFF.

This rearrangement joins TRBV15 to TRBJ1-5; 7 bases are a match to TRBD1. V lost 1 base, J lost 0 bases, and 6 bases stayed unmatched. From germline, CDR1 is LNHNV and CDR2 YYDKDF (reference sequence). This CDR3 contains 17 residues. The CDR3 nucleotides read TGTGCCACCAGCAGAGGGACAGGAGGTTATAGCAATCAGCCCCAGCATTTT. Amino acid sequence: CATSRGTGGYSNQPQHF.